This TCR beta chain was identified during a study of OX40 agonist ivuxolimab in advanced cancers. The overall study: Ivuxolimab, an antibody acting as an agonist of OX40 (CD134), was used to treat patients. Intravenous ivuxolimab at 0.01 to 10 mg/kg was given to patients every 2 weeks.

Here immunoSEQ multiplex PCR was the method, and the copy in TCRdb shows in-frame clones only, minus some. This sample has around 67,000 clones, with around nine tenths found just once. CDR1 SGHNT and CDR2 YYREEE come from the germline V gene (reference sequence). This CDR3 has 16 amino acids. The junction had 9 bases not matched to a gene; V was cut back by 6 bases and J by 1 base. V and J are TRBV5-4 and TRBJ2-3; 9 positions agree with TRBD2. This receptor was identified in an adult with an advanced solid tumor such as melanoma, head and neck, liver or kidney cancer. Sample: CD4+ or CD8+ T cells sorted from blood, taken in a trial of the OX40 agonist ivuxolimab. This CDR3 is CASIPSRLAGTDTQYF. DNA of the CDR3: TGTGCCAGCATCCCCTCGCGACTAGCGGGCACAGATACGCAGTATTTT.